Below, one TCR beta chain is given with its context. The entry originates in a study of blood T cell repertoires in COVID-19. Across the study: Sources were T cells, B-cell-depleted T cells, or PBMCs; the material itself was cDNA or gDNA.

With V trimmed by 4 bases and J by 0 bases, 4 bases remained unmatched. Looked up from germline, CDR1 is SGHRS and CDR2 is YFSETQ. The CDR3 contains 15 residues. The repertoire was sequenced with immunoSEQ multiplex PCR; TCRdb's copy has only in-frame clones and lacks some. The sample includes roughly 110,000 clones, over 60% seen only once; the top ten take 4% to 5.5%. The J gene is TRBJ1-5, the V gene TRBV5-1; 7 bases match TRBD1. This receptor was identified in a man in his 70s with acute or convalescent COVID-19. Material: peripheral blood. This CDR3 reads CASSRGTDSNQPQHF. CDR3 nucleotides: TGCGCCAGCAGCCGCGGGACAGATAGCAATCAGCCCCAGCATTTT.